This T cell receptor beta chain was documented in a study of blood T cell repertoires in COVID-19. Study context: Specimens from acute and convalescent COVID-19 originated in the United States, Italy and Spain.

Deletions cut 6 bases from V and 2 bases from J, with 8 bases between. Germline CDR1 and CDR2: MNHEY and SVGAGI. This CDR3 spans 12 amino acids. Source study methods: Quantification of nucleated cells was approximated via reference gene primer amplification. Generated by immunoSEQ multiplex PCR, the TCRdb table keeps only in-frame clones and is missing some. The V and J calls and clone size are taken from that table; D and trimming were inferred from the DNA. The data show fewer than 200,000 clones, about four fifths seen once. The specimen sequenced was peripheral blood. The TCR comes from a man aged 70-80 years with active or convalescent COVID-19. The rearrangement uses TRBV6-5 and TRBJ2-7; D unresolved. This chain's CDR3 is CASSSPTYEQYF. In DNA form, the CDR3 reads TGTGCCAGCAGCTCGCCTACCTACGAGCAGTACTTC.